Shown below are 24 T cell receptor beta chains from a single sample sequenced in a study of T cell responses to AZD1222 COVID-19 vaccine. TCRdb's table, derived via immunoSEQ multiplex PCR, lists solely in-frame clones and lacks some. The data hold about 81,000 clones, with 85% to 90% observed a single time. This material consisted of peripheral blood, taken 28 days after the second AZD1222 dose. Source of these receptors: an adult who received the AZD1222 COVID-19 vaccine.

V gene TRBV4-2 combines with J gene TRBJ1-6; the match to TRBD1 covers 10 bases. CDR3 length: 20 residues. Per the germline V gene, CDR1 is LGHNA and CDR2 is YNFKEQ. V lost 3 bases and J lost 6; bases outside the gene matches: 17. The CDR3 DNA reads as TGTGCCAGCAGCCAGGGCTTAGGAGGCGACAGGGGGCGATTTAATTCACCCCTCCACTTT. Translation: CASSQGLGGDRGRFNSPLHF.

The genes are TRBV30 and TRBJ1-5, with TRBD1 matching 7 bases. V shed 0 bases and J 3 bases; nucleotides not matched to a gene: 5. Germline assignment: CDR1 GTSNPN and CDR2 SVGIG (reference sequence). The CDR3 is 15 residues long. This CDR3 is CAWSVHRGFNQPQHF. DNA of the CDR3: TGTGCCTGGAGTGTACACAGGGGCTTCAATCAGCCCCAGCATTTT.

The DNA of the CDR3 is TGTGCCAGCTCGCCGGGTGGAGGAAACCTCTACGAGCAGTACTTC. It yields the protein CASSPGGGNLYEQYF. The gene calls are TRBV18 and TRBJ2-7, with a tentative D call TRBD2 (5 bases). The germline V and J ends were trimmed by 6 bases and 3 bases, with 18 bases remaining between them. The CDR3 loop spans 15 amino acids. CDR1 KGHSH and CDR2 LQKENI come from the germline V gene.

The chain's CDR3 is CASSTRGEGGNEQFF. DNA of the CDR3: TGTGCCAGCAGCACTCGGGGGGAGGGTGGCAATGAGCAGTTCTTC. The chain carries TRBV9 and TRBJ2-1; 7 bases align to TRBD2. This CDR3 region has 15 residues. J was trimmed by 6 bases and V by 4 bases; bases with no gene match: 10. Germline CDR1 SGDLS, CDR2 YYNGEE.

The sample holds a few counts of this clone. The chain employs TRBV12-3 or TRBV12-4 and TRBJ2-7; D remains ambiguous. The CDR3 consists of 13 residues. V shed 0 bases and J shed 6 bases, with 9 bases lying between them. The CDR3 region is CASSLAAALEQYF. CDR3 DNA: TGTGCCAGCAGTTTAGCGGCGGCCCTCGAGCAGTACTTC.

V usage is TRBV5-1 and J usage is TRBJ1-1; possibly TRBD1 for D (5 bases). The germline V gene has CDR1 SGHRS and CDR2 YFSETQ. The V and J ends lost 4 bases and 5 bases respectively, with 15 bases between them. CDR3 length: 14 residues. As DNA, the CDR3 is TGCGCCAGCAGCCCGGGGCAGTTCGGGACTGAAGCTTTCTTT. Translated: CASSPGQFGTEAFF.

CDR3 protein: CASSQGREGQDTQYF. As DNA, the CDR3 is TGTGCCAGCAGCCAAGGGCGGGAGGGGCAGGATACGCAGTATTTT. This chain uses TRBV3-1 (or the pseudogene TRBV3-2) with TRBJ2-3; 9 nucleotides align to TRBD2. Germline V CDR1 and CDR2: LGHDT, YNNKEL (reference sequence). V lost 1 base to trimming and J lost 6 bases; unmatched junction nucleotides: 5. The CDR3 loop spans 15 amino acids.

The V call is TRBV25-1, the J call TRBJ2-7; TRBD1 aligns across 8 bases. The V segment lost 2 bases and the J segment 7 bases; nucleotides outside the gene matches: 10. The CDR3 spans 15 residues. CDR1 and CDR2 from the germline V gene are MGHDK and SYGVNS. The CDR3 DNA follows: TGTGCCAGCAGTGAAGTAGGGACAGGCCCCCGGGAGCAGTACTTC. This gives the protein CASSEVGTGPREQYF.

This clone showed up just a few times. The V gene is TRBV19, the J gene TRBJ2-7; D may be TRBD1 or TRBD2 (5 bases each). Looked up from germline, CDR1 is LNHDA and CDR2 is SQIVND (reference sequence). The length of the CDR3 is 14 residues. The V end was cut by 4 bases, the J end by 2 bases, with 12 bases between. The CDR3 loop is CASSTGGSTYEQYF. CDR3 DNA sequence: TGTGCCAGTAGTACTGGGGGTTCAACCTACGAGCAGTACTTC. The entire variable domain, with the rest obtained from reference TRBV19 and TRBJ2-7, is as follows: DGGITQSPKYLFRKEGQNVTLSCEQNLNHDAMYWYRQDPGQGLRLIYYSQIVNDFQKGDIAEGYSVSREKKESFPLTVTSAQKNPTAFYLCASSTGGSTYEQYFGPGTRLTVT.

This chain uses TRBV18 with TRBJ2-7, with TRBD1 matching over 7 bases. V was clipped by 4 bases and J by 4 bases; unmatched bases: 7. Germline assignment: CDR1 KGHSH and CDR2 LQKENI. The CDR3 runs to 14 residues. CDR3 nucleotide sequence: TGTGCCAGCTCACTAGGACAGGCCCTTTACGAGCAGTACTTC. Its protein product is CASSLGQALYEQYF. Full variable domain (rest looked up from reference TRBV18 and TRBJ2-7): NAGVMQNPRHLVRRRGQEARLRCSPMKGHSHVYWYRQLPEEGLKFMVYLQKENIIDESGMPKERFSAEFPKEGPSILRIQQVVRGDSAAYFCASSLGQALYEQYFGPGTRLTVT.

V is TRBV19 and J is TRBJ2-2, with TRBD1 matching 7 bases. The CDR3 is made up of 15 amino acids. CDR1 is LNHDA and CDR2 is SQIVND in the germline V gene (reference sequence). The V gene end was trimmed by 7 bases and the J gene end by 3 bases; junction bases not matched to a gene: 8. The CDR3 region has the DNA TGTGCCAGTATCACAACAGGGGTGGACACCGGGGAGCTGTTTTTT. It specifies CASITTGVDTGELFF. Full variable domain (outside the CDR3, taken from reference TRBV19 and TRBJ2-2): DGGITQSPKYLFRKEGQNVTLSCEQNLNHDAMYWYRQDPGQGLRLIYYSQIVNDFQKGDIAEGYSVSREKKESFPLTVTSAQKNPTAFYLCASITTGVDTGELFFGEGSRLTVL.

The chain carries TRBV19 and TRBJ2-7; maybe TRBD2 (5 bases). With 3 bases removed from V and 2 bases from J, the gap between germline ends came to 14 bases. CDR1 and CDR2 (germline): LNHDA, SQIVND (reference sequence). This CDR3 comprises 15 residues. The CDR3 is CASSIGGPSPYEQYF. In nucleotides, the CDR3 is TGTGCCAGTAGTATTGGAGGCCCGTCCCCCTACGAGCAGTACTTC.

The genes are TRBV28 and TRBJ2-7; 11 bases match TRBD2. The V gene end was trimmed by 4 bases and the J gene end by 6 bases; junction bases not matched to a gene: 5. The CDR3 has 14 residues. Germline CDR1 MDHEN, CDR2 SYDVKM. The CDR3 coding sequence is TGTGCCAGCAGTTCTACTAGCGGGAGCTCCGAGCAGTACTTC. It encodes CASSSTSGSSEQYF.

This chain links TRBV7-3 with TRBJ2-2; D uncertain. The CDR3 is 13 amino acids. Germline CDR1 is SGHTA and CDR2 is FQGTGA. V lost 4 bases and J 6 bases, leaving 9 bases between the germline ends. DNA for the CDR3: TGTGCCAGCAGCTCTAGGATTTCCGGGGAGCTGTTTTTT. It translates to CASSSRISGELFF.

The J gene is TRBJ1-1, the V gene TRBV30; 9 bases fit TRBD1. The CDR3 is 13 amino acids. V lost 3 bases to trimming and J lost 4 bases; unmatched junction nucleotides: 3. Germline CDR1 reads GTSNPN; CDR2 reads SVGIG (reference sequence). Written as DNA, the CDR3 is TGTGCCTGGAGCCAGGACAGGGGCACTGAAGCTTTCTTT. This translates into CAWSQDRGTEAFF.

For the CDR3, the DNA is TGTGCCAGTAAACTGGGGACACGACAGAACACCGGGGAGCTGTTTTTT. Translated: CASKLGTRQNTGELFF. The V gene is TRBV19, the J gene TRBJ2-2; D might be TRBD1 (6 bases). CDR3 length: 16 amino acids. Germline CDR1 reads LNHDA; CDR2 reads SQIVND (reference sequence). V shed 7 bases and J shed 1 base, with 16 bases lying between them.

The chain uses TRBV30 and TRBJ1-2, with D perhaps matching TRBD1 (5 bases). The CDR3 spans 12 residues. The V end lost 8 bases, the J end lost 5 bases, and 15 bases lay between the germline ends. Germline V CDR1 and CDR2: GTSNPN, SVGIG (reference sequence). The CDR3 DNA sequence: TGTGCCCGCCGGGACGGACCATATGGCTACACCTTC. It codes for CARRDGPYGYTF. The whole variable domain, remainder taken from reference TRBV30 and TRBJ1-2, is SQTIHQWPATLVQPVGSPLSLECTVEGTSNPNLYWYRQAAGRGLQLLFYSVGIGQISSEVPQNLSASRPQDRQFILSSKKLLLSDSGFYLCARRDGPYGYTFGSGTRLTVV.

In DNA form, the CDR3 reads TGTGCCAGCAGCGCCACCCTGGGGGAGCAGTACTTC. Protein: CASSATLGEQYF. This sequence joins TRBV9 and TRBJ2-7; D not certain. The CDR3 is made up of 12 amino acids. V was cut by 3 bases and J by 7 bases, with 11 bases left in between. Germline CDR1 reads SGDLS; CDR2 reads YYNGEE.

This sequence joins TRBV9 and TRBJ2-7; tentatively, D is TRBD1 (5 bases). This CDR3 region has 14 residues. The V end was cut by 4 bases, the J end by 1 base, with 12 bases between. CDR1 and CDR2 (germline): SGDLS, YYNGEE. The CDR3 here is CASSKQDLSYEQYF. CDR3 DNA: TGTGCCAGCAGCAAACAGGATCTTTCCTACGAGCAGTACTTC.

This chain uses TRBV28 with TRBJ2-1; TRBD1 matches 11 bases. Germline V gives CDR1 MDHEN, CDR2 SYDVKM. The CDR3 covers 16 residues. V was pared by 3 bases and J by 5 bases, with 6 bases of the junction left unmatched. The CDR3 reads CASSLAGTGGHNEQFF. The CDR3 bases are TGTGCCAGCAGTTTGGCCGGGACAGGGGGGCACAATGAGCAGTTCTTC.

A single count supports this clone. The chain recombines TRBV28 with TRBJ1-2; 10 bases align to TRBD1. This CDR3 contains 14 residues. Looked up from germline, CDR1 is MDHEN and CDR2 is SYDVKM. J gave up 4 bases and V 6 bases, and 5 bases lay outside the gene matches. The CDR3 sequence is CASRGTGVSYGYTF. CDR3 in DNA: TGTGCCAGCAGGGGGACAGGGGTCTCCTATGGCTACACCTTC.

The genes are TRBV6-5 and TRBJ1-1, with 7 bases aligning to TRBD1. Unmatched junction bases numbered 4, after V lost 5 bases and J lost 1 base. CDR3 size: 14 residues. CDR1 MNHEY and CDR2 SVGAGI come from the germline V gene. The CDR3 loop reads CASSRDRENTEAFF. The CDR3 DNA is TGTGCCAGCAGTCGAGACAGGGAGAACACTGAAGCTTTCTTT.

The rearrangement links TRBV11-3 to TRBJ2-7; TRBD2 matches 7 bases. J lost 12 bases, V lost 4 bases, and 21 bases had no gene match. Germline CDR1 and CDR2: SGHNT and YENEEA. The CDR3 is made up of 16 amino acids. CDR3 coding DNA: TGTGCCAGCAGCTCCCCCATCCGGCGGGAGTGGCACGGGCGGTACTTC. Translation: CASSSPIRREWHGRYF.

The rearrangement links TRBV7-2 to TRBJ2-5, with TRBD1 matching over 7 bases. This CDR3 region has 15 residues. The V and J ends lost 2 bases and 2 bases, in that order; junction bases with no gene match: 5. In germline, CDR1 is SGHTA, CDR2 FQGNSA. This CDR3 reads CASSLTTGIQETQYF. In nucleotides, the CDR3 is TGTGCCAGCAGCTTAACGACAGGGATTCAAGAGACCCAGTACTTC.